This T cell receptor (beta chain) was captured in a study of cytomegalovirus exposure and HLA in healthy donors (dated by TCRdb to about 2017). Turning to the overall study: An earlier analysis of some 500 of the donors reported approximately 270 Gb of sequence data and about 100 million unique TCR beta sequences from 150 million to 200 million T cells. An early release covering roughly 600 HLA-typed donors comprised roughly 300 gigabases of sequencing data and roughly 85 million unique TCR sequences. Of the 300 to 400 genotyped donors, 65% to 90% fell in the genetic ancestry cluster associated with self-reported Caucasian donors. The study aimed to test whether signatures of past pathogen exposure could be identified by cataloging public T cell receptors. Using immunosequencing, the study profiled T cell repertoires from around 670 subjects and related those repertoires to cytomegalovirus serostatus. Along with the approximately 650-subject first cohort, a separate validation cohort of around 120 different subjects was used. High-throughput TCR immunosequencing, statistical association of individual TCRs with disease status, and machine learning were combined to predict cytomegalovirus infection status. A later analysis re-analyzed previously published TCR beta repertoires from 666 donors and added high-resolution HLA genotyping to study TCR occurrence patterns. In the later analysis, no new phenotypic data were used to find candidate immune exposures; instead, reliance was placed on TCR beta sequences and their occurrence across donors. To decide whether each TCR beta V gene segment behaved as functional or pseudogenic, an earlier analysis of over 500 of the donors relied on high-throughput TCR beta sequencing. Donor age, sex, ethnicity and CMV serostatus were collected together with the repertoire data. Genome-wide SNP genotypes for about 65% of the roughly 700 donors were used in a later genetic analysis, which treated that subset as a discovery cohort. Every repertoire in the discovery cohort had been generated on one and the same sequencing platform. HLA typing covered class I and class II loci at four-digit resolution. Typing coverage differed by locus: A, B, C, DRB1 and DQB1 were typed in about 620-640 donors, DQA1 in roughly 500, DPA1 in some 600, and DPB1 in 400 to 490. Four or five DR-DQ haplotypes were handled as single units for association and clustering because linkage in the cohort was strong. Among some 400 genotyped donors of the cohort, an average of approximately 240,000 unique TCR beta nucleotide sequences was sequenced per donor, of which 15% to 20% were non-productive. The investigation overall reported the following: A later analysis found that HLA-associated TCR beta chains were more clonally expanded and had lower generation probabilities than equally common non-associated chains. Most CMV-associated TCR beta chains appeared to be HLA-restricted in a later analysis, and the HLA associations seemed to be driven largely by CMV exposure. Sequencing depth was assumed to be roughly uniform across donors in the presence/absence analyses, though that assumption may not hold. A later analysis associated 15,000 to 20,000 TCR beta sequences with specific HLA alleles at a false discovery rate of 0.05. In a later genetic analysis, fewer N-insertions in productive TCRs were reported among donors in an Asian-associated ancestry cluster than the roughly 640-donor mean. In a later analysis, several top co-occurrence clusters were reported to appear linked to parvovirus B19, influenza, CMV and Epstein-Barr virus. The classifier was reported to diagnose cytomegalovirus status with high specificity and sensitivity in both the original and validation cohorts. The authors suggested that the approach could potentially be generalized to other disease states and immunological phenotypes. A further reported finding was that TCR beta sequences accurately predicted the HLA-A and HLA-B alleles for most subjects in the first cohort. A cluster of highly shared sequence variants was judged likely to be a technical artifact of the sequencing pipeline. In this cohort, only TCR beta chains were sequenced, and detectable features were limited by the absence of alpha or paired-chain data. Because some donors lacked HLA typing at each locus, the association tests relied only on the typed subset. Because counts were too low, about 18 rarely observed V segments, including chromosome 9 orphons, were excluded from the earlier analysis of some 590 of the donors. Three of the identified cytomegalovirus-associated TCR beta chains were confirmed in vitro to be specific for cytomegalovirus antigens. V-gene and J-gene trimming of TCR beta chains was associated with a missense DCLRE1C variant in a later genetic analysis, and the association was replicated in an independent cohort. An earlier analysis of around 600 of the donors showed that most TCR beta V segments appeared in productive rearrangements either about 87% or about 30% of the time, which broadly matched IMGT annotations. Linkage disequilibrium might explain the correlated functional status among segregating V segments, but an unknown experimental factor could not be excluded. The 87-base-pair reads could not distinguish some IMGT-functional V segments, including TRBV6-2 and TRBV6-3, so those segments were excluded. In a later analysis, TCR association rates were found to vary across HLA loci, with the most associated TCRs seen for DRB1 alleles and the fewest for HLA-C alleles. A total of 164 TCR beta chains were listed by the study as associated with cytomegalovirus. Across donors, most TCR sequences were observed very rarely, whereas some public TCRs were present in many individuals. Strong co-occurrence of HLA alleles, especially DR and DQ, made assigning TCR associations to individual alleles difficult. Immune exposure information for the cohort was limited to CMV serostatus.

Cut back by 1 base and 6 bases, the V and J ends lie 16 bases apart. The CDR3 has 15 amino acids, counting the end cysteine and phenylalanine. Only the CDR3 region is kept as DNA, spanning 45 bases read in frame from base 1. The germline V gene specifies SGHDT as CDR1 and YYEEEE as CDR2. Preparation of the library involved the immunoSEQ multiplex PCR assay. A mixture of 60 forward primers for TCR Vbeta segments and 13 reverse primers for TCR Jbeta segments was used in the multiplex PCR. The CDR3 region of rearranged TCR beta genes was amplified from genomic DNA by a multiplex PCR assay. On the Illumina HiSeq System, the amplified TCR beta libraries were sequenced as 87-base-pair reads. From the authors' description of their analysis: In a later analysis, tens of millions of unique TCR beta chains were counted across the approximately 620 repertoires, and around 10 million of these chains were shared by at least two donors. To remove PCR and sequencing errors, raw reads were error-corrected and collapsed into unique sequences using a nearest-neighbor algorithm that merged closely related sequences. Alignment of CDR3 sequences to IMGT reference sequences was used to assign V, D and J gene segments. Each retained sequence needed at least a six-nucleotide match to both a V gene segment and a J gene segment. Rearrangements were called productive when the CDR3 lacked stop codons and stayed in frame with V and J; all others were non-productive. CDR3 was defined by IMGT convention, running from the second conserved V-encoded cysteine to the conserved J-encoded phenylalanine. Sequences without an unambiguous match to a single V gene segment were excluded from the earlier analysis of several hundred of the donors. In an earlier analysis of almost 600 of the donors, a V segment was called functional when productive rearrangements were above 56.7%, and segregating when the standard deviation between donors exceeded 5%. To diagnose cytomegalovirus status from the catalog of TCR beta chain sequences, a statistical classification framework was built. In a later analysis, V and J genes were assigned by comparing TCR nucleotide sequences against IMGT/GENE-DB human TR gene sequences. A later analysis assigned CDR3 sequences and most-parsimonious VDJ recombination scenarios with the TCRdist pipeline. In a later analysis, every TCR beta chain was defined by the combination of its CDR3 amino acid sequence and its V-gene family, and reads without a unique V-gene family were dropped. To address suspected cross-contamination and a sequencing artifact, a later analysis removed under 600 highly shared, low-generation-probability nucleotide sequences. For each public chain, a later analysis derived a clonal expansion index from normalized ranks of inferred template counts within each repertoire. In a later analysis, generation probabilities were computed with a VDJ recombination model fitted to out-of-frame rearrangements, and the resulting probabilities were checked against IGoR. In a later analysis, TCR-TCR, TCR-HLA and TCR-CMV co-occurrence was scored with hypergeometric tests, and a repertoire-size bias correction was applied to TCR pairs. A later analysis estimated false discovery rates by permuting HLA or CMV assignments 20 times. In a later analysis, co-occurring TCRs were grouped using DBSCAN, and TCRdist sequence similarity was added for clustering within HLA-allele-positive subsets. Co-occurrence clustering excluded repertoires with fewer than 30,000 or more than 120,000 public chains, plus five with anomalous nucleotide sharing. TCRdb mirrors the immuneACCESS table, restricted to in-frame sequences. Some clones are absent from its copies; in checked studies, under half trace to an unresolved V gene, and the reason for the others is unknown. V and J calls and clone size are given by that table; D and trimming were obtained from the DNA. The sample yields around 150,000 clones; roughly 80% were counted once. The ten largest clones add up to roughly 3.5% of the sample.

About this clone itself: The specificity of this receptor is unknown. One base away there is no much larger clone; base qualities are not given.

The cohort comprised some 730 healthy bone marrow donors. At the time of sampling, all cohort members were nominally healthy, though unrecorded immune exposures were likely present. The donor tested CMV seronegative, placing the donor among the roughly 350 seronegative members of the cohort. Each donor provided a peripheral blood sample, and peripheral blood mononuclear cells were used for TCR beta sequencing. Genomic DNA extraction from the blood cell samples was performed with the Qiagen DNeasy Blood Extraction Kit. The source of this sequence is a male donor in good health and CMV-seronegative. Sequencing was carried out using PBMCs. The sequence is built from TRBV5-6 and TRBJ1-1; the D gene is possibly TRBD1, with 6 bases matching. The DNA is as follows: TGTGCCAGCAGCTTGCGGGGGGGCCAGGTTGCTGAAGCTTTCTTT. The translation is CASSLRGGQVAEAFF.